Following are 30 T cell receptor beta chains from one sample sequenced in a study of CD8+CD57+ T cells in acquired aplastic anemia. Both TCR beta VDJ combination and CDR3 sequence profiling were carried out. Genomic DNA was the template for this profiling. MiXCR, applied by TCRdb to the reads, yields one record per CDR3 protein. The table records around 180,000 distinct CDR3 sequences, about 64% of them present only once. The specimen sequenced was sorted CD4+, CD8+, or CD8+CD57+ T cells (not recorded which) from PBMCs. These receptor sequences come from a human donor in good health.

CDR3 sequence: CATSDPAGDTDTQYF. In nucleotides, the CDR3 is TGTGCCACCAGTGATCCGGCCGGAGACACAGATACGCAGTATTTT. The chain uses TRBV24-1 and TRBJ2-3; D is uncertain. V was pared by 3 bases and J by 2 bases, with 11 bases between. Germline V gives CDR1 KGHDR, CDR2 SFDVKD. This CDR3 comprises 15 residues.

This chain uses TRBV25-1 with TRBJ2-2; D may be TRBD2 (5 bases). The germline gives CDR1 MGHDK, CDR2 SYGVNS. The V and J ends lost 6 bases and 4 bases respectively, with 12 bases between them. This CDR3 contains 14 residues. The CDR3 spells CASSLGVSTGELFF. CDR3 nucleotide sequence: TGTGCCAGCAGCCTCGGGGTTAGCACCGGGGAGCTGTTTTTT.

The rearrangement uses TRBV7-9 and TRBJ2-5; D is possibly TRBD1 (6 bases). CDR1 is SEHNR and CDR2 is FQNEAQ in the germline V gene (reference sequence). This CDR3 contains 16 residues. Trimming took off 5 bases at V and 5 bases at J, with 21 bases between the two ends. The CDR3 nucleotides are TGTGCCAGCAGCCCTAGGATGGGGCAGGGACATGAGACCCAGTACTTC. Translating it yields CASSPRMGQGHETQYF.

Remarks on this clonotype: Being one base from a much bigger clone, this may be a read error. The chain carries TRBV13 and TRBJ2-1; D may be TRBD2 (6 bases). CDR1 and CDR2 (germline): PRHDT, FYEKMQ (reference sequence). The CDR3 is 15 residues long. For the CDR3, the DNA is TGTGCCAGCAGCCGGGACTGGGATACCTACAATGAGCAGTCCTTC. It codes for CASSRDWDTYNEQSF.

The V and J genes are TRBV7-8 and TRBJ2-1; a weak D match, TRBD1 (6 bases). CDR3 size: 16 residues. Between the trimmed V and J ends, which lost 2 bases and 0 bases, there was a span of 11 bases. Germline V gives CDR1 SGHVS, CDR2 FQNEAQ. This CDR3 reads CASSLRQGNSYNEQFF. CDR3 DNA sequence: TGTGCCAGCAGCTTACGTCAGGGGAACTCCTACAATGAGCAGTTCTTC. Complete variable domain (other parts from reference TRBV7-8 and TRBJ2-1): GAGVSQSPRYKVAKRGQDVALRCDPISGHVSLFWYQQALGQGPEFLTYFQNEAQLDKSGLPSDRFFAERPEGSVSTLKIQRTQQEDSAVYLCASSLRQGNSYNEQFFGPGTRLTVL.

The chain employs TRBV19 and TRBJ2-3; 10 nucleotides line up with TRBD1. The germline V gene has CDR1 LNHDA and CDR2 SQIVND (reference sequence). Trimming took 5 bases from V and 9 from J; bases not matched to a gene: 8. The CDR3 is 14 residues long. CDR3 DNA: TGTGCCAGTAGTCCAGGGACAGGGGCCGGGACGCAGTATTTT. This encodes CASSPGTGAGTQYF.

In its sample, this clonotype was seen many times. The chain couples TRBV15 to TRBJ2-3, with 10 bases aligning to TRBD2. Germline CDR1 and CDR2: LNHNV and YYDKDF (reference sequence). This CDR3 has 18 amino acids. Trimming at V came to 0 bases and at J to 5 bases, leaving 11 bases not matched to a gene. Here the CDR3 DNA reads TGTGCCACCAGCAGAGATTCGATGGCTAGCGGGAGTTTAGATACGCAGTATTTT. This codes for CATSRDSMASGSLDTQYF.

This clonotype was observed a few times. V gene TRBV10-3 combines with J gene TRBJ2-5; 9 bases align to TRBD2. After removal of 3 bases from V and 4 bases from J, the junction contained 12 bases not matched to a gene. Germline CDR1 is ENHRY and CDR2 is SYGVKD. The CDR3 covers 17 residues. The DNA for the CDR3 is TGTGCCATCAGTGATGCTAGCGGGGCCAATCTGAGAGAGACCCAGTACTTC. Residues: CAISDASGANLRETQYF.

The chain has TRBV28 and TRBJ2-7; perhaps TRBD2 as D (5 bases). In germline, CDR1 is MDHEN, CDR2 SYDVKM. The V gene lost 5 bases and the J gene lost 5 bases, with 13 bases spanning the gap. The CDR3 is 13 residues long. CDR3 coding DNA: TGTGCCAGCAGTCTAAATCGGGGAAACGAGCAGTACTTC. It translates to CASSLNRGNEQYF.

The V gene is TRBV15, the J gene TRBJ2-3; 7 bases match TRBD1. From germline, CDR1 is LNHNV and CDR2 YYDKDF (reference sequence). The CDR3 is made up of 17 amino acids. Trimming cost V 5 bases and J 2 bases; bases outside gene matches: 13. CDR3 sequence (DNA): TGTGCCACCAGCTTTTTCTTTACCGGGACAGTCACAGATACGCAGTATTTT. As protein: CATSFFFTGTVTDTQYF.

The chain employs TRBV20-1 and TRBJ1-1; 7 nucleotides line up with TRBD1. Per the germline V gene, CDR1 is DFQATT and CDR2 is SNEGSKA (reference sequence). This CDR3 has 15 residues. The ends lost 6 bases at V and 6 bases at J; junction bases unmatched: 16. The CDR3 protein is CSATKIQTGYSEAFF. The DNA for the CDR3 is TGCAGTGCAACCAAGATACAGACAGGGTACTCTGAAGCTTTCTTT.

At least ten counts were recorded for this clonotype. The V call is TRBV24-1, the J call TRBJ1-2, with D unresolved. The germline CDR1 and CDR2 sequences are KGHDR and SFDVKD. With 7 bases removed from V and 7 bases from J, the gap between germline ends came to 9 bases. The length of the CDR3 is 11 residues. The CDR3 DNA reads as TGTGCCACCAGCCAAGGCTCTGGCTACACCTTC. It encodes CATSQGSGYTF.

Details on this clonotype: A single base separates this from a much larger clone, so it may be a read error. The rearrangement joins TRBV19 to TRBJ2-1, with 12 bases aligning to TRBD2. The CDR3 extends over 17 amino acids. Per germline, CDR1 LNHDA and CDR2 SQIVND (reference sequence). This CDR3 reads CASSFSSGGVSYDEQFF. CDR3 nucleotide sequence: TGTGCCAGTAGTTTTTCTAGCGGGGGGGTCTCCTACGATGAGCAGTTCTTC.

The CDR3 here is CSATSLGLAGLPTTDTQYF. DNA of the CDR3: TGCAGTGCGACTAGTTTGGGACTAGCGGGGCTCCCCACCACAGATACGCAGTATTTT. The genes are TRBV20-1 and TRBJ2-3; 13 bases map to TRBD2. Trimming cost V 6 bases and J 2 bases; bases outside gene matches: 17. Per germline, CDR1 DFQATT and CDR2 SNEGSKA (reference sequence). This CDR3 has 19 amino acids.

The chain is built from TRBV7-9 and TRBJ2-1; D might be TRBD1 (6 bases). This CDR3 has 14 residues. Germline CDR1 is SEHNR and CDR2 is FQNEAQ (reference sequence). Trimming removed 5 bases at V and 6 bases at J, with 14 bases between. The CDR3 spells CASSRPEGGNEQFF. The DNA for the CDR3 is TGTGCCAGCAGCCGACCGGAAGGGGGCAATGAGCAGTTCTTC.

The chain uses TRBV10-1 and TRBJ2-2, with D perhaps TRBD2 (6 bases). V was trimmed by 2 bases and J by 5 bases, leaving 15 bases between them. CDR3 length equals 16 residues. Germline-derived CDR1 and CDR2 are WNHNN and SYGVQD (reference sequence). The CDR3 spells CASSEPGQGGTGELFF. In DNA, the CDR3 is TGCGCCAGCAGTGAGCCGGGGCAGGGAGGAACCGGGGAGCTGTTTTTT.

The chain uses TRBV25-1 and TRBJ2-7; 7 bases fit TRBD1. The CDR3 has 15 residues. The junction had 6 bases not matched to a gene; V was cut back by 2 bases and J by 2 bases. Germline values: CDR1 MGHDK, CDR2 SYGVNS. The CDR3 is CASSEGTALPYEQYF. The CDR3 region has the DNA TGTGCCAGCAGTGAAGGGACAGCCCTTCCCTACGAGCAGTACTTC.

This chain links TRBV7-3 with TRBJ2-3; no definite D call. This CDR3 spans 13 amino acids. The germline CDR1 and CDR2 sequences are SGHTA and FQGTGA. V dropped 5 bases and J dropped 4 bases, with 10 bases sitting between them. CDR3 coding DNA: TGTGCCAGCAGCCCGAAGTGGGCAGATACGCAGTATTTT. Its protein is CASSPKWADTQYF.

This clonotype was observed once. This sequence joins TRBV20-1 and TRBJ2-1; TRBD1 aligns across 7 bases. The CDR3 length is 15 residues. CDR1 and CDR2 (germline): DFQATT, SNEGSKA (reference sequence). The V gene end was trimmed by 6 bases and the J gene end by 6 bases; junction bases not matched to a gene: 14. In DNA, the CDR3 is TGCAGTGCGGCTGAGACAGGGTCACTTGGCAATGAGCAGTTCTTC. Its translation: CSAAETGSLGNEQFF.

This clonotype was recorded a few times. The rearrangement joins TRBV20-1 to TRBJ2-1, with TRBD2 identical over 8 bases. The CDR3 spans 10 residues. V lost 0 bases, J lost 15 bases, and 1 base stayed unmatched. Germline values: CDR1 DFQATT, CDR2 SNEGSKA (reference sequence). DNA of the CDR3: TGCAGTGCTAGAGAGCGGGAGGTGTTCTTC. Its protein product is CSAREREVFF.

The rearrangement links TRBV19 to TRBJ1-2; possible D gene TRBD1, 6 bases. V shed 1 base and J shed 4 bases, with 13 bases lying between them. The germline V gene encodes CDR1 LNHDA and CDR2 SQIVND (reference sequence). The CDR3 runs 15 residues. The CDR3 region has the DNA TGTGCCAGTAGTATAGGACCGGACAGCATCTATGGCTACACCTTC. Amino acids: CASSIGPDSIYGYTF. The full variable domain, rest sourced from reference TRBV19 and TRBJ1-2, is DGGITQSPKYLFRKEGQNVTLSCEQNLNHDAMYWYRQDPGQGLRLIYYSQIVNDFQKGDIAEGYSVSREKKESFPLTVTSAQKNPTAFYLCASSIGPDSIYGYTFGSGTRLTVV.

The rearrangement links TRBV9 to TRBJ1-4, with D perhaps matching TRBD1 (6 bases). The CDR3 has 15 residues. Germline V lookup: CDR1 SGDLS, CDR2 YYNGEE. With 4 bases removed from V and 7 bases from J, the gap between germline ends came to 17 bases. CDR3 sequence: CASSSGGGQGEKLFF. The CDR3 coding sequence is TGTGCCAGCAGCTCGGGGGGGGGGCAGGGTGAAAAACTGTTTTTT.

The chain has TRBV7-9 and TRBJ1-2; 7 nucleotides agree with TRBD1. Germline V CDR1 and CDR2: SEHNR, FQNEAQ (reference sequence). J gave up 2 bases and V 1 base, and 7 bases lay outside the gene matches. The CDR3 runs to 16 residues. The CDR3 here is CASSLGSPGQNYGYTF. CDR3 bases: TGTGCCAGCAGCTTAGGTTCCCCGGGACAGAACTATGGCTACACCTTC.

This clonotype was recorded at least ten times. The chain recombines TRBV7-9 with TRBJ1-3, with TRBD1 as a possible D gene (5 bases). V was shortened by 11 bases and J by 0 bases, with 17 bases between the two germline ends. CDR3 size: 15 residues. Per germline, CDR1 SEHNR and CDR2 FQNEAQ (reference sequence). The CDR3 protein is CAGQLQGLSGNTIYF. The CDR3 DNA is TGTGCCGGACAACTTCAGGGACTCTCTGGAAACACCATATATTTT.

The sample holds a few counts of this clonotype. The V gene is TRBV5-1, the J gene TRBJ2-1, with TRBD1 matching over 8 bases. CDR1 and CDR2 from the germline V gene are SGHRS and YFSETQ. The CDR3 consists of 15 residues. Losses at the gene ends were 1 base for V and 5 bases for J; bases not matched to a gene: 5. CDR3 nucleotides: TGCGCCAGCAGCTTGAACGGACAGGGAGACAATGAGCAGTTCTTC. This codes for CASSLNGQGDNEQFF.

This clonotype was counted only a few times. The rearrangement links TRBV15 to TRBJ1-1; D remains unclear. Germline V gives CDR1 LNHNV, CDR2 YYDKDF (reference sequence). Trimming took 5 bases from V and 1 from J, leaving 8 bases between them. This CDR3 is built from 13 residues. The CDR3 nucleotides read TGTGCCACCAGCTGGGGTACGAACACTGAAGCTTTCTTT. This codes for CATSWGTNTEAFF.

The gene calls are TRBV19 and TRBJ1-6; possibly TRBD1 for D (5 bases). V was clipped by 6 bases and J by 10 bases, with 13 bases between them. CDR3 length: 13 amino acids. In germline, CDR1 is LNHDA, CDR2 SQIVND (reference sequence). CDR3 DNA sequence: TGTGCCAGTAGAACAACAGGCGGCTCACCCCTCCACTTT. Encoded protein: CASRTTGGSPLHF.

This clonotype was recorded once. V gene TRBV10-2 combines with J gene TRBJ2-7, with 10 bases identical to TRBD1. V trimming: 8 bases; J trimming: 4 bases; junction bases outside the gene matches: 11. This CDR3 contains 15 residues. The germline V gene has CDR1 WSHSY and CDR2 SAAADI. This CDR3 reads CASRGLADRGYEQYF. The CDR3 DNA sequence: TGCGCCAGCCGGGGGTTAGCGGACAGGGGGTACGAGCAGTACTTC.

The chain couples TRBV19 to TRBJ2-7, with D possibly matching TRBD2 (5 bases). Germline lookup yields CDR1 LNHDA and CDR2 SQIVND (reference sequence). Trimming removed 10 bases from V and 4 bases from J, with 14 bases in between. This CDR3 contains 12 residues. CDR3 region: CATEGQGYEQYF. The CDR3 nucleotides are TGTGCCACCGAGGGCCAAGGGTACGAGCAGTACTTC. The full variable domain, in which reference TRBV19 and TRBJ2-7 provide the parts outside the CDR3, is DGGITQSPKYLFRKEGQNVTLSCEQNLNHDAMYWYRQDPGQGLRLIYYSQIVNDFQKGDIAEGYSVSREKKESFPLTVTSAQKNPTAFYLCATEGQGYEQYFGPGTRLTVT.

V gene TRBV20-1 combines with J gene TRBJ2-5; 9 bases agree with TRBD1. The CDR3 sequence is 15 residues long. Germline assignment: CDR1 DFQATT and CDR2 SNEGSKA (reference sequence). V shed 3 bases, J shed 5 bases, and the junction held 10 bases outside the gene matches. CDR3: CSARDHRGRGETQYF. In DNA form, the CDR3 reads TGCAGTGCTAGGGACCACAGGGGGCGTGGGGAGACCCAGTACTTC.